This T cell receptor (beta chain) was sequenced in a study of T cells after somatic rescue of genetic block. Produced via immunoSEQ multiplex PCR; TCRdb's table is partial and in-frame only. Of tens of thousands of clones detected, more than 90% appear once; the ten largest clones hold 0.075% to 0.1%. With V trimmed by 5 bases and J by 0 bases, 7 bases remained unmatched. The CDR3 length is 15 residues. The V gene's germline CDR1 is MNHEY and CDR2 SMNVEV (reference sequence). The V gene is TRBV27, the J gene TRBJ2-7, with 7 bases aligning to TRBD2. This TCR was sampled from a child under two years old. The sequencing sample was made of peripheral blood mononuclear cells (PBMCs). The CDR3 DNA reads TGTGCCAGCAGTCTTCGGGGCGGGAGCTCCTACGAGCAGTACTTC. Protein sequence: CASSLRGGSSYEQYF.